This TCR beta chain was sequenced in a study of blood T cells in healthy people across ages. Every sample yielded at least 7 million isolated PBMCs. There are 18 residues in the CDR3. Germline CDR1 reads MGHRA; CDR2 reads YSYEKL. V trimming: 2 bases; J trimming: 0 bases; junction bases outside the gene matches: 9. Then a second PCR, running roughly 7 to 11 cycles, was carried out with a sample-barcoded 5' primer and a J-beta primer mix. Tags on each cDNA molecule came from a template-switch adaptor with 12 random nucleotides. TCRdb called the 5' RACE reads again in MiXCR, with one record for every CDR3 protein. The sample has roughly 1.9 million distinct CDR3 sequences, roughly two fifths seen once.

The sample comprised blood. V usage is TRBV4-1 and J usage is TRBJ1-4; the match to TRBD1 covers 7 bases. The source of this sequence is a human donor in good health. CDR3 amino acids: CASSQRQGGGTTNEKLFF. The DNA for the CDR3 is TGCGCCAGCAGCCAAAGACAGGGAGGGGGTACAACTAATGAAAAACTGTTTTTT.